The 13 T cell receptor beta chains below were found in one sample sequenced in a study of cytomegalovirus exposure and HLA in healthy donors. Use of 60 Vbeta and 13 Jbeta primers characterized the PCR. The method was immunoSEQ multiplex PCR; TCRdb's version includes in-frame clones alone and lacks a portion of them. The sample includes tens of thousands of clones, 44% of them seen just once. The sample comprised PBMCs. All receptors derive from a woman aged 45 to 65 in good health and CMV-seronegative.

This clone was found a few times. The V call is TRBV5-4, the J call TRBJ2-1, with 10 bases identical to TRBD1. The V segment lost 4 bases and the J segment 4 bases; nucleotides outside the gene matches: 17. In germline, CDR1 is SGHNT, CDR2 YYREEE (reference sequence). The CDR3 totals 19 residues. The CDR3 DNA is TGTGCCAGCAGCCAGCCGGGACAGGGGAATATCGGGTTGTACAATGAGCAGTTCTTC. It specifies CASSQPGQGNIGLYNEQFF.

The CDR3 loop is CASIEGQGNTIYF. For the CDR3, the DNA is TGTGCCAGCATTGAGGGCCAGGGAAACACCATATATTTT. The rearrangement uses TRBV28 and TRBJ1-3; D ambiguous. Germline V gene lookup returns CDR1 MDHEN and CDR2 SYDVKM. The V end was cut by 7 bases, the J end by 4 bases, with 11 bases between. The CDR3 covers 13 residues.

This clone has a handful of counts. The rearrangement joins TRBV5-4 to TRBJ2-1; TRBD2 matches 7 bases. After removal of 5 bases from V and 2 bases from J, the junction contained 1 base not matched to a gene. The germline V gene has CDR1 SGHNT and CDR2 YYREEE (reference sequence). CDR3 length: 13 amino acids. CDR3 loop: CASRSGAYNEQFF. Written as DNA, the CDR3 is TGTGCCAGCAGGAGCGGGGCCTACAATGAGCAGTTCTTC.

There are a few counts of this clone. The chain is built from TRBV28 and TRBJ2-1; possible D gene TRBD2, 5 bases. CDR3 size: 16 residues. V was shortened by 6 bases and J by 3 bases, with 18 bases between the two germline ends. Germline V gene lookup returns CDR1 MDHEN and CDR2 SYDVKM. CDR3 DNA sequence: TGTGCCAGCAGGTCAGCGGCCCTGGGGTTCTACAATGAGCAGTTCTTC. It yields the protein CASRSAALGFYNEQFF. The full variable domain, with the rest looked up from reference TRBV28 and TRBJ2-1, is DVKVTQSSRYLVKRTGEKVFLECVQDMDHENMFWYRQDPGLGLRLIYFSYDVKMKEKGDIPEGYSVSREKKERFSLILESASTNQTSMYLCASRSAALGFYNEQFFGPGTRLTVL.

The rearrangement uses TRBV10-1 and TRBJ1-1; D is undetermined. The germline V gene has CDR1 WNHNN and CDR2 SYGVQD (reference sequence). CDR3 length equals 13 residues. V lost 6 bases, J lost 1 base, and 9 bases lay in between. The CDR3 loop reads CASRREWNTEAFF. CDR3 nucleotide sequence: TGCGCCAGCAGGAGGGAGTGGAACACTGAAGCTTTCTTT.

This clone occurred a few times. The chain combines TRBV21-1 with TRBJ2-5; TRBD1, the table's D call, lacks a check against the DNA. TRBV21-1 is given as a pseudogene. The CDR3 has 13 residues. The CDR3 nucleotides read TGTGCCAGTCGCTCGACAGGGGAAGAGACCCAGTACTTC. It yields the protein CASRSTGEETQYF.

The chain recombines TRBV5-4 with TRBJ2-3; tentatively, D is TRBD1 (6 bases). Germline CDR1 reads SGHNT; CDR2 reads YYREEE (reference sequence). The CDR3 has 16 residues. The V end was cut by 4 bases, the J end by 0 bases, with 15 bases between. For the CDR3, the DNA is TGTGCCAGCAGCAAGGACAGACGTACTAGCACAGATACGCAGTATTTT. Translated, it gives CASSKDRRTSTDTQYF. The whole variable domain, remainder taken from reference TRBV5-4 and TRBJ2-3, is ETGVTQSPTHLIKTRGQQVTLRCSSQSGHNTVSWYQQALGQGPQFIFQYYREEENGRGNFPPRFSGLQFPNYSSELNVNALELDDSALYLCASSKDRRTSTDTQYFGPGTRLTVL.

This clone was counted only a few times. The chain couples TRBV7-2 to TRBJ2-3, with 9 bases matching TRBD2. With V trimmed by 6 bases and J by 1 base, 5 bases remained unmatched. The CDR3 totals 15 residues. CDR1 is SGHTA, CDR2 FQGNSA, per germline. The CDR3 DNA follows: TGTGCCAGCAGGCGGGGGGGCGCGGGCACAGATACGCAGTATTTT. It is translated as CASRRGGAGTDTQYF.

The rearrangement uses TRBV28 and TRBJ2-1; TRBD2 is a possible D gene (7 bases). Germline V gene data show CDR1 as MDHEN and CDR2 as SYDVKM. V lost 6 bases and J 2 bases, leaving 17 bases between the germline ends. The CDR3 is made up of 16 amino acids. For the CDR3, the DNA is TGTGCCAGCAGCGGGGGCGGGAGTAGGCCCTACAATGAGCAGTTCTTC. Translation: CASSGGGSRPYNEQFF.

The CDR3 loop reads CASSGLAGGSYQETQYF. Written as DNA, the CDR3 is TGTGCCAGCAGTGGACTAGCGGGGGGGTCGTACCAAGAGACCCAGTACTTC. The chain is built from TRBV2 and TRBJ2-5; 14 bases are a match to TRBD2. This CDR3 is built from 17 residues. Germline V CDR1 and CDR2: SNHLY, FYNNEI. The J segment lost 0 bases and the V segment lost 4 bases, leaving 4 bases of the junction unmatched. The variable domain in full, completed from reference TRBV2 and TRBJ2-5, reads EPEVTQTPSHQVTQMGQEVILRCVPISNHLYFYWYRQILGQKVEFLVSFYNNEISEKSEIFDDQFSVERPDGSNFTLKIRSTKLEDSAMYFCASSGLAGGSYQETQYFGPGTRLLVL.

The chain is built from TRBV6-1 and TRBJ2-3; the match to TRBD2 covers 7 bases. Losses at the gene ends were 1 base for V and 4 bases for J; bases not matched to a gene: 20. Germline V CDR1 and CDR2: MNHNS, SASEGT. This CDR3 is built from 20 residues. CDR3 sequence reads: CASSEGGGSGQGGWADTQYF. For the CDR3, the DNA is TGTGCCAGCAGTGAAGGGGGGGGTAGTGGGCAGGGCGGTTGGGCAGATACGCAGTATTTT.

The chain links TRBV5-4 to TRBJ2-3; tentative D call: TRBD1 (6 bases). The V end was cut by 4 bases, the J end by 0 bases, with 15 bases between. The CDR3 runs 16 residues. Germline CDR1 reads SGHNT; CDR2 reads YYREEE (reference sequence). The CDR3 region is CASSPVNRESTDTQYF. The CDR3 nucleotides read TGTGCCAGCAGCCCAGTGAACAGGGAGAGCACAGATACGCAGTATTTT.

This clone was found a few times. This chain links TRBV5-1 with TRBJ1-1, with D uncertain. V lost 5 bases and J 3 bases, leaving 8 bases between the germline ends. CDR3 size: 12 residues. From germline, CDR1 is SGHRS and CDR2 YFSETQ. The CDR3 loop is CASRFTDTEAFF. Here the CDR3 DNA reads TGCGCCAGCAGGTTTACAGACACTGAAGCTTTCTTT. The full variable domain, its missing parts supplied by reference TRBV5-1 and TRBJ1-1, is KAGVTQTPRYLIKTRGQQVTLSCSPISGHRSVSWYQQTPGQGLQFLFEYFSETQRNKGNFPGRFSGRQFSNSRSEMNVSTLELGDSALYLCASRFTDTEAFFGQGTRLTVV.